This TCR beta chain was observed in a study of neurological immune-mediated disorders. Notes on the study in general: Across subjects, no CDR3 amino acid sequence appeared in expanded clones of more than one subject, a finding that suggested private repertoires in all groups.

This clonotype was detected many times. Its target is not known. The V gene end was trimmed by 11 bases and the J gene end by 6 bases; junction bases not matched to a gene: 11. The CDR3 has 16 residues. Template-switch 5'RACE cDNA synthesis added a 10-nucleotide unique molecular identifier. Over 180 million TCR-beta sequences from 15-18 subjects were obtained in each sequencing run. TCRdb processed the 5' RACE reads anew with MiXCR; each CDR3 protein has one entry. The sample yields 95,000 or so distinct CDR3 sequences, around 3.3% seen once. The chain is built from TRBV12-3 or TRBV12-4 and TRBJ2-2; the match to TRBD2 covers 14 bases. Sequenced material: PBMCs. The TCR was taken from a woman in her late teens or twenties with multiple sclerosis. For the CDR3, the DNA is TGTGCCTCCCTGGGGCGACTAGCGGGGGGGGCCGGGGAGCTGTTTTTT. The encoded protein is CASLGRLAGGAGELFF.